This TCR beta chain is drawn from a study of blood T cell repertoires in COVID-19. Study background: Collection of acute and convalescent COVID-19 samples took place in the United States, Italy and Spain. PBMCs, B-cell-depleted T cells, or T cells were the source of the cDNA or gDNA that made up the material.

As handled by the study authors: Amplification of reference gene primers was used by the study to estimate nucleated cell counts. Profiling relied on immunoSEQ multiplex PCR, and the TCRdb table lists in-frame clones only, not all of them. The V and J calls and the clone size are those of that table, but D and trimming were determined from the DNA. The repertoire holds some 400,000 clones, with around 87% as singletons. J lost 1 base, V lost 0 bases, and 15 bases had no gene match. The CDR3 is 20 amino acids. Germline V gene sequence: CDR1 MNHNS, CDR2 SASEGT. The Seattle patients joined while their infection was active and were tracked longitudinally afterward.

The chain employs TRBV6-1 and TRBJ2-5, with TRBD2 identical over 9 bases. The sample was peripheral blood. The TCR sequence derives from a woman aged 30 to 39 with COVID-19, enrolled during active disease. The CDR3 spells CASSEAVWREGRGFQETQYF. The DNA of the CDR3 is TGTGCCAGCAGTGAAGCCGTCTGGCGGGAGGGCCGGGGGTTCCAAGAGACCCAGTACTTC.